These 24 T cell receptor beta chains were sequenced from one sample in a study of cytomegalovirus exposure and HLA in healthy donors. PCR employed 60 Vbeta and 13 Jbeta primers. The table came from immunoSEQ multiplex PCR; TCRdb's copy has only in-frame clones and leaves some out. Counted here are around 140,000 clones, approximately 80% occurring once; the ten biggest clones make up 1.5% to 2%. The sequenced sample was PBMCs. These receptor sequences come from a man aged 40-49 years in good health and CMV-seronegative.

The genes are TRBV30 and TRBJ2-5; 7 positions match TRBD2. V was clipped by 2 bases and J by 5 bases; unmatched bases: 11. This CDR3 is built from 15 residues. Germline V gene sequence: CDR1 GTSNPN, CDR2 SVGIG (reference sequence). This CDR3 is CAWSPSGWGGETQYF. CDR3 bases: TGTGCCTGGAGTCCCTCCGGGTGGGGAGGGGAGACCCAGTACTTC.

This chain joins TRBV19 and TRBJ2-7; 7 nucleotides match TRBD1. V was pared by 5 bases and J by 2 bases, with 9 bases of the junction left unmatched. This CDR3 contains 15 residues. The germline V gene has CDR1 LNHDA and CDR2 SQIVND (reference sequence). CDR3 amino acids: CASSLGTVATYEQYF. CDR3 DNA: TGTGCCAGTAGTCTCGGGACAGTAGCGACCTACGAGCAGTACTTC.

This clone was found a few times. The V and J genes are TRBV28 and TRBJ1-6, with D tentatively TRBD1 (6 bases). Germline V CDR1 and CDR2: MDHEN, SYDVKM. V lost 4 bases, J lost 3 bases, and 13 bases lay in between. This CDR3 comprises 16 residues. The CDR3 DNA is TGTGCCAGCAGTTCGTTTCGGGACAACTATAATTCACCCCTCCACTTT. Encoded protein: CASSSFRDNYNSPLHF.

This clone showed up just a few times. The chain joins TRBV7-9 to TRBJ2-5, with TRBD2 identical over 11 bases. Gene TRBJ2-7 matches the end of the DNA better, so the J call may be wrong. This CDR3 contains 15 residues. Per germline, CDR1 SEHNR and CDR2 FQNEAQ (reference sequence). CDR3 residues: CASSLAVGLADEQYF. DNA for the CDR3: TGTGCCAGCAGCTTAGCGGTGGGACTAGCGGACGAGCAGTACTTC.

For this clone: This sample includes further DNA sequences coding for the same CDR3. The V and J genes are TRBV28 and TRBJ2-3; 14 nucleotides line up with TRBD2. The germline V gene has CDR1 MDHEN and CDR2 SYDVKM. The V segment lost 6 bases and the J segment 1 base; nucleotides outside the gene matches: 9. The CDR3 is 18 amino acids. The CDR3 DNA sequence: TGTGCCAGCAGCCTAGGGACTAGCGGGAGCGTAGGCACAGATACGCAGTATTTT. Protein: CASSLGTSGSVGTDTQYF.

The rearrangement joins TRBV9 to TRBJ2-1, with 9 bases lining up with TRBD2. Germline V lookup: CDR1 SGDLS, CDR2 YYNGEE. The CDR3 has 19 amino acids. V shed 5 bases and J 0 bases; nucleotides not matched to a gene: 15. The CDR3 protein is CASRPGLPAGGYSYNEQFF. CDR3 DNA: TGTGCCAGCAGGCCCGGTCTTCCAGCGGGAGGCTACTCCTACAATGAGCAGTTCTTC.

This clone appeared once. V gene TRBV28 combines with J gene TRBJ1-5, with 8 bases lining up with TRBD1. CDR1 and CDR2 from the germline V gene are MDHEN and SYDVKM. V lost 5 bases to trimming and J lost 6 bases; unmatched junction nucleotides: 6. This CDR3 has 14 amino acids. The DNA of the CDR3 is TGTGCCAGCAGTCTCGGACAGGGAACTCAGCCCCAGCATTTT. Its protein is CASSLGQGTQPQHF.

Only one count was recorded for this clone. The chain joins TRBV10-1 to TRBJ2-2; possibly TRBD1 for D (5 bases). The germline V gene encodes CDR1 WNHNN and CDR2 SYGVQD (reference sequence). The CDR3 contains 16 residues. The V end was cut by 6 bases, the J end by 0 bases, with 14 bases between. CDR3 coding DNA: TGCGCCAGCAGGGCCCGGACACTGACGAACACCGGGGAGCTGTTTTTT. Translated, it gives CASRARTLTNTGELFF.

The CDR3 coding sequence is TGTGCCAGCCCCTCCGGGACAGGGCTCGCAGATACGCAGTATTTT. Protein: CASPSGTGLADTQYF. The rearrangement joins TRBV21-1 to TRBJ2-3; TRBD1, the D gene given by the table, was not confirmed from the DNA. TRBV21-1 is a pseudogene segment. The CDR3 consists of 15 residues.

The rearrangement links TRBV28 to TRBJ1-5; D gene unclear. The CDR3 is 13 residues long. The germline V gene has CDR1 MDHEN and CDR2 SYDVKM. V was cut by 7 bases and J by 3 bases, with 10 bases left in between. As DNA, the CDR3 is TGTGCCAGCACCGCAGGTTACAATCAGCCCCAGCATTTT. Residues: CASTAGYNQPQHF.

The chain links TRBV2 to TRBJ1-4; D remains ambiguous. This CDR3 spans 13 amino acids. V dropped 4 bases and J dropped 5 bases, with 8 bases sitting between them. The germline CDR1 and CDR2 sequences are SNHLY and FYNNEI. The chain's CDR3 is CASSGFENEKLFF. The DNA of the CDR3 is TGTGCCAGCAGTGGATTTGAGAATGAAAAACTGTTTTTT.

The count of this clone is one. The genes are TRBV6-5 and TRBJ2-2; D is undetermined. V gave up 0 bases and J gave up 6 bases, with 5 bases separating them. CDR1 is MNHEY and CDR2 is SVGAGI in the germline V gene. CDR3 length: 13 residues. CDR3: CASSYSTSGELFF. The CDR3 DNA reads TGTGCCAGCAGTTACTCGACATCCGGGGAGCTGTTTTTT.

V and J are TRBV7-9 and TRBJ2-2, with 12 bases identical to TRBD1. V shed 7 bases and J 3 bases; nucleotides not matched to a gene: 3. Germline CDR1 reads SEHNR; CDR2 reads FQNEAQ (reference sequence). The length of the CDR3 is 15 residues. CDR3 nucleotide sequence: TGTGCCAGCATGGGACAGGGGGCTTACACCGGGGAGCTGTTTTTT. Translation: CASMGQGAYTGELFF.

The sample holds a few counts of this clone. This sequence joins TRBV9 and TRBJ2-1; tentatively, D is TRBD2 (5 bases). The CDR3 consists of 15 residues. Germline lookup yields CDR1 SGDLS and CDR2 YYNGEE. The germline V and J ends were trimmed by 4 bases and 8 bases, with 19 bases remaining between them. CDR3: CASSMASTLLHEQFF. The CDR3, as DNA: TGTGCCAGCAGCATGGCTAGCACCCTTCTCCATGAGCAGTTCTTC.

The chain is built from TRBV7-9 and TRBJ2-5; maybe TRBD1 (6 bases). Matching the DNA end better, TRBJ2-7 makes the J call doubtful. The CDR3 runs to 15 residues. Germline lookup yields CDR1 SEHNR and CDR2 FQNEAQ (reference sequence). In DNA, the CDR3 is TGTGCCAGCAGCCCTCCCCAGGGGTTCTCCTACGAGCAGTACTTC. Protein: CASSPPQGFSYEQYF.

The chain employs TRBV5-4 and TRBJ1-1; D gene ambiguous. Trimming shortened V by 7 bases and J by 5 bases, and 12 bases separated the two germline ends. The length of the CDR3 is 12 residues. From germline, CDR1 is SGHNT and CDR2 YYREEE (reference sequence). CDR3: CASGLRMTEAFF. The DNA for the CDR3 is TGTGCCAGCGGGCTCAGGATGACTGAAGCTTTCTTT.

The rearrangement links TRBV11-3 to TRBJ2-5, with 9 positions matching TRBD1. Germline CDR1 and CDR2: SGHNT and YENEEA. V shed 5 bases and J 2 bases; nucleotides not matched to a gene: 3. The CDR3 runs 14 residues. DNA of the CDR3: TGTGCCAGCAGCACTGGACAGGGGCAAGAGACCCAGTACTTC. As protein: CASSTGQGQETQYF.

This clone was counted only a few times. The chain recombines TRBV19 with TRBJ1-1; no clear D gene. V dropped 4 bases and J dropped 1 base, with 10 bases sitting between them. This CDR3 is 14 amino acids long. Per the germline V gene, CDR1 is LNHDA and CDR2 is SQIVND (reference sequence). DNA for the CDR3: TGTGCCAGTAGTAATTTCGGAGCGAACACTGAAGCTTTCTTT. Translated, it gives CASSNFGANTEAFF.

This chain links TRBV9 with TRBJ2-7; D gene unclear. The CDR3 is 15 amino acids. V gave up 0 bases and J gave up 2 bases, with 12 bases separating them. CDR1 is SGDLS, CDR2 YYNGEE, per germline. The CDR3 spells CASSVAATETYEQYF. The CDR3 DNA sequence: TGTGCCAGCAGCGTAGCCGCGACTGAAACCTACGAGCAGTACTTC.

This chain joins TRBV6-6 and TRBJ2-5; 9 nucleotides match TRBD2. Germline CDR1 reads MNHNY; CDR2 reads SVGAGI (reference sequence). V lost 8 bases to trimming and J lost 5 bases; unmatched junction nucleotides: 9. The length of the CDR3 is 14 residues. CDR3 DNA: TGTGCCAGCGGGGCGGGGGGGCCCGGGGAGACCCAGTACTTC. Translating it yields CASGAGGPGETQYF.

The rearrangement joins TRBV6-6 to TRBJ2-3, with D tentatively TRBD2 (5 bases). Germline-derived CDR1 and CDR2 are MNHNY and SVGAGI (reference sequence). V shed 2 bases and J shed 2 bases, with 11 bases lying between them. This CDR3 region has 15 residues. The DNA for the CDR3 is TGTGCCAGCAGTTACGAGGTGGGAGTCACAGATACGCAGTATTTT. Translating gives CASSYEVGVTDTQYF.

The chain links TRBV4-1 to TRBJ1-1; the D gene is possibly TRBD1 (6 bases). Germline V lookup: CDR1 MGHRA, CDR2 YSYEKL. This CDR3 region has 13 residues. V was shortened by 3 bases and J by 7 bases, with 12 bases between the two germline ends. CDR3 bases: TGCGCCAGCAGCCAGGGGGGGGGCCTTGAAGCTTTCTTT. Its translation: CASSQGGGLEAFF.

The gene calls are TRBV28 and TRBJ2-3; TRBD2 matches at 7 bases. Trimming cost V 0 bases and J 3 bases; bases outside gene matches: 6. The V gene's germline CDR1 is MDHEN and CDR2 SYDVKM. The CDR3 totals 16 residues. CDR3 DNA sequence: TGTGCCAGCAGTTTATGGTCGTGGGAGGGGACAGATACGCAGTATTTT. This encodes CASSLWSWEGTDTQYF. Full variable domain (rest looked up from reference TRBV28 and TRBJ2-3): DVKVTQSSRYLVKRTGEKVFLECVQDMDHENMFWYRQDPGLGLRLIYFSYDVKMKEKGDIPEGYSVSREKKERFSLILESASTNQTSMYLCASSLWSWEGTDTQYFGPGTRLTVL.

The chain joins TRBV6-7 to TRBJ2-5; TRBD1 matches at 10 bases. The assigned J gene may be wrong: the sequence end matches TRBJ2-7 better. TRBV6-7 counts as an open reading frame of uncertain function. This CDR3 region has 16 residues. The CDR3 spells CASSSTDRGFSYEQYF. The CDR3 bases are TGTGCCAGCAGTTCCACGGACAGGGGGTTTTCCTACGAGCAGTACTTC.